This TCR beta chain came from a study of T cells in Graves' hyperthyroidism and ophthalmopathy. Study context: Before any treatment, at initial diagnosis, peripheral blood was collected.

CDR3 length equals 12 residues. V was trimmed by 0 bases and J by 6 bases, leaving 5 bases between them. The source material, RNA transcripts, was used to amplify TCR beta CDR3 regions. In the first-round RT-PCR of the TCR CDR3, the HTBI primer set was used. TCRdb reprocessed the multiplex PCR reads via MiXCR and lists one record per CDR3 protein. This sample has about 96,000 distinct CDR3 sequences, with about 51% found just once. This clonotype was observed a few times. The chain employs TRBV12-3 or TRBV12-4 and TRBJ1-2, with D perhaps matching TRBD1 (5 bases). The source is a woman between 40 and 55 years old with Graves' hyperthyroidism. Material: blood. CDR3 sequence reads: CASSLAGDGYTF. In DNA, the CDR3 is TGTGCCAGCAGTTTAGCGGGGGATGGCTACACCTTC.